This T cell receptor beta chain was retrieved from a study of beta chain features in type 1 diabetes. General observations from the study: More deletions and fewer insertions at VDJ junctions were found in patients with type 1 diabetes. In every one of the four CD4+ subsets, TCRB CDR3s were moderately but significantly shorter in Type 1 diabetes patients.

A note on this clone: Its antigen is undetermined.

Germline CDR1 is SGHRS and CDR2 is YFSETQ. The CDR3 spans 14 residues. V lost 4 bases and J lost 6; bases outside the gene matches: 8. Reverse transcribing all isolated RNA meant expressed TCRB transcripts were sequenced. The protocol was immunoSEQ multiplex PCR, while the TCRdb copy is restricted to in-frame clones and leaves out a portion. This table holds 150,000 to 200,000 clones, roughly 60% found once. The material sequenced was naive CD4+ T cells from blood. The clonotype was recovered from a man aged 25-40 years with type 1 diabetes. This chain links TRBV5-1 with TRBJ2-3; TRBD1 matches at 7 bases. CDR3: CASSRDSPGDTQYF. The CDR3 DNA is TGCGCCAGCAGCCGGGACAGCCCAGGGGATACGCAGTATTTT.